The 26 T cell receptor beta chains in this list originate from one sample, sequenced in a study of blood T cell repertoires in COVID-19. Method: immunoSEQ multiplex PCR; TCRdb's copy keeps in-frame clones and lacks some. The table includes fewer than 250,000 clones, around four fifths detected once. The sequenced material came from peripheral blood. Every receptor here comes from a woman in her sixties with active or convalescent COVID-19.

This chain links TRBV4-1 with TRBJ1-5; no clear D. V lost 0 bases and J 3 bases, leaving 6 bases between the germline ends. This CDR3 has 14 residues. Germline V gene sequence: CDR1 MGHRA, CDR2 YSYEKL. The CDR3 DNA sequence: TGCGCCAGCAGCCAAGAGGCAGTCAATCAGCCCCAGCATTTT. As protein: CASSQEAVNQPQHF.

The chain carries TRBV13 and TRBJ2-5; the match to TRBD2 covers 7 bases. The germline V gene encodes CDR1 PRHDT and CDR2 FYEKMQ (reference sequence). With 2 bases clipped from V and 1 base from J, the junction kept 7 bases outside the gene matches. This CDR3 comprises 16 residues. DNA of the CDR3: TGTGCCAGCAGCTTAATCCTAGCGGACTCCCAAGAGACCCAGTACTTC. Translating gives CASSLILADSQETQYF.

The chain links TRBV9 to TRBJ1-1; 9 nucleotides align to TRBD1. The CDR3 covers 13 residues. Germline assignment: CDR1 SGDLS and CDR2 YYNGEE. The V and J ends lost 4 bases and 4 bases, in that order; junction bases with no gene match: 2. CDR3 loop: CASSPTGGTEAFF. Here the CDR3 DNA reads TGTGCCAGCAGCCCGACAGGGGGCACTGAAGCTTTCTTT. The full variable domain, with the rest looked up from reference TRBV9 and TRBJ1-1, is DSGVTQTPKHLITATGQRVTLRCSPRSGDLSVYWYQQSLDQGLQFLIQYYNGEERAKGNILERFSAQQFPDLHSELNLSSLELGDSALYFCASSPTGGTEAFFGQGTRLTVV.

The CDR3 loop is CASSPEVYYNEQFF. CDR3 nucleotides: TGTGCCAGCAGCCCGGAGGTATACTACAATGAGCAGTTCTTC. The chain combines TRBV11-3 with TRBJ2-1, with D perhaps TRBD2 (5 bases). CDR1 and CDR2 (germline): SGHNT, YENEEA. The CDR3 contains 14 residues. Trimming left V 5 bases short and J 3 bases short, with 11 bases between.

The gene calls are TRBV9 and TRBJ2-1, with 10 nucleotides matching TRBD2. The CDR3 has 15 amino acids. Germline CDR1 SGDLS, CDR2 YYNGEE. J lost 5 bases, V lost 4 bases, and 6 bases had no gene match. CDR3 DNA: TGTGCCAGCAGCCCCAGCGGGGGGGTTAACAATGAGCAGTTCTTC. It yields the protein CASSPSGGVNNEQFF.

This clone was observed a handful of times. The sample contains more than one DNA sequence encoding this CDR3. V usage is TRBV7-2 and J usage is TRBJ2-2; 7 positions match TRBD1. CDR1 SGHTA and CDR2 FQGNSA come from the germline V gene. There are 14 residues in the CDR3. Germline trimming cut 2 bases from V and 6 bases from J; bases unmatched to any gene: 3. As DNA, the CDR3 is TGTGCCAGCAGCTTAAGACAGGGAGCCGGGGAGCTGTTTTTT. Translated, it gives CASSLRQGAGELFF. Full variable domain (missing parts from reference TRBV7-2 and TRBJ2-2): GAGVSQSPSNKVTEKGKDVELRCDPISGHTALYWYRQSLGQGLEFLIYFQGNSAPDKSGLPSDRFSAERTGGSVSTLTIQRTQQEDSAVYLCASSLRQGAGELFFGEGSRLTVL.

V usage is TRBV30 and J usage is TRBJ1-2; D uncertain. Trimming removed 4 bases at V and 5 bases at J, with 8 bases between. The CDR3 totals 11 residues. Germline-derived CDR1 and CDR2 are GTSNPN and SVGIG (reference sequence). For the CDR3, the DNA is TGTGCCTGGACCCCCATTTATGGCTACACCTTC. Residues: CAWTPIYGYTF.

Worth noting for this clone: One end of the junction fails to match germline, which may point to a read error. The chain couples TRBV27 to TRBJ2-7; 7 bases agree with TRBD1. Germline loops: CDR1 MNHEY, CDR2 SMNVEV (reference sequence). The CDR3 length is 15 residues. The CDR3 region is CATSTGTANSYEQYF. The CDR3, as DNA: TGTGCCACCAGTACCGGGACAGCGAACTCCTACGAGCAGTACTTC.

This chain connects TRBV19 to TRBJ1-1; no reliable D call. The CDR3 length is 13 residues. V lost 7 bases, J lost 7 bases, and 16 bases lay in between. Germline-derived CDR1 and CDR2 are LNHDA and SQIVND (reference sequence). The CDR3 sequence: CASNPNPYSEAFF. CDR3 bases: TGTGCCAGTAACCCTAACCCCTATAGTGAAGCTTTCTTT.

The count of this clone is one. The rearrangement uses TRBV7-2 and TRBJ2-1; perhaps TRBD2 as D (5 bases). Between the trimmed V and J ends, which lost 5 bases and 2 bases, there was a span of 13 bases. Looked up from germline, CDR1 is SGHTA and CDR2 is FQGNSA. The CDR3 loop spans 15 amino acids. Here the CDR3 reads CASSPGLAAYNEQFF. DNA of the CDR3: TGTGCCAGCAGCCCCGGCCTAGCTGCCTACAATGAGCAGTTCTTC.

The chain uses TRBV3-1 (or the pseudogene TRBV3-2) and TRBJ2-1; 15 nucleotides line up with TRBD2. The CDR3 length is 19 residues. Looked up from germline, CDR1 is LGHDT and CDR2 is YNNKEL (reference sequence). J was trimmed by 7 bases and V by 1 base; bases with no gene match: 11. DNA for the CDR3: TGTGCCAGCAGCCAAGGGGGGACTAGCGGGAGGAGAAGCTGGAATGAGCAGTTCTTC. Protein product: CASSQGGTSGRRSWNEQFF.

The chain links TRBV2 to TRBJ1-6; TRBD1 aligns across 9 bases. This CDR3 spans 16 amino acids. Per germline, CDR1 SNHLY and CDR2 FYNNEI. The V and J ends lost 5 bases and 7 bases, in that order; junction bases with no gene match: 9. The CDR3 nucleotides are TGTGCCAGCAGTCTACAGGGGGCGCGCGGGAATTCACCCCTCCACTTT. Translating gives CASSLQGARGNSPLHF.

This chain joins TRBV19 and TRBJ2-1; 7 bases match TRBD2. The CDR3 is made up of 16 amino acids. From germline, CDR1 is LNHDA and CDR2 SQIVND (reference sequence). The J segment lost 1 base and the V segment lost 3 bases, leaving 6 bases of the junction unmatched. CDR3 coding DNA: TGTGCCAGTAGTATCTCAGCGGGATCTTCCTACAATGAGCAGTTCTTC. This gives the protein CASSISAGSSYNEQFF.

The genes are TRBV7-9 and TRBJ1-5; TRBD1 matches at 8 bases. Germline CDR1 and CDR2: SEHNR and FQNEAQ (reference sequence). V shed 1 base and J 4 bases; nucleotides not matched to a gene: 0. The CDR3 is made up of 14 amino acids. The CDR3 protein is CASSLGTGNQPQHF. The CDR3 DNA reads TGTGCCAGCAGCTTAGGGACAGGGAATCAGCCCCAGCATTTT.

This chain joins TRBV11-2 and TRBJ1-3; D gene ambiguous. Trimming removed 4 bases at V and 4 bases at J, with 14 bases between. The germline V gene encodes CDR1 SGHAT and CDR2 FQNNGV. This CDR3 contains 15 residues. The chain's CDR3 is CASSSLADSGNTIYF. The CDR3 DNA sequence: TGTGCCAGCAGCTCCTTGGCAGATTCAGGAAACACCATATATTTT.

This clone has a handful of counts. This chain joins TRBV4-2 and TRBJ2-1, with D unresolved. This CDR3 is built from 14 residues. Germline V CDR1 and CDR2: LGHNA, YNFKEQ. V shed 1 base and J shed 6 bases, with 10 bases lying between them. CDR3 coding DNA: TGTGCCAGCAGCCAAGCAGTACAGCCCAATGAGCAGTTCTTC. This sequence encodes CASSQAVQPNEQFF.

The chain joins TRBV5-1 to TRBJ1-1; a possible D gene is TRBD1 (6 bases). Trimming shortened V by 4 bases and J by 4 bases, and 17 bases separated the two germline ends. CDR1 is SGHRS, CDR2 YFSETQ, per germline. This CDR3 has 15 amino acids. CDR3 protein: CASSIGGTRVTEAFF. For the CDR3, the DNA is TGCGCCAGCAGCATAGGGGGAACTAGGGTCACTGAAGCTTTCTTT.

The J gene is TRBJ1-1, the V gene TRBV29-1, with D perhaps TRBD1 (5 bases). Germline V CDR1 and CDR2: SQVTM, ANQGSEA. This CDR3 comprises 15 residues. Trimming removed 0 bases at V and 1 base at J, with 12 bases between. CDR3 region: CSVEEPGLRNTEAFF. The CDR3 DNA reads TGCAGCGTTGAAGAGCCGGGACTTAGGAACACTGAAGCTTTCTTT.

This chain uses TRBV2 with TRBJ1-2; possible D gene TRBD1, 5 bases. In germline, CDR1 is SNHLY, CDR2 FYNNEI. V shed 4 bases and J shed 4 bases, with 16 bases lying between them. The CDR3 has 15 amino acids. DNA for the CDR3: TGTGCCAGCAGTGCTTACGGGGGTGCGGGCTATGGCTACACCTTC. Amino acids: CASSAYGGAGYGYTF.

The CDR3 nucleotides are TGTGCCAGCAGCCAAAGGACTAGCGGGAGACCCTACAATGAGCAGTTCTTC. It yields the protein CASSQRTSGRPYNEQFF. The rearrangement links TRBV3-1 (or the pseudogene TRBV3-2) to TRBJ2-1, with 13 bases matching TRBD2. Germline-derived CDR1 and CDR2 are LGHDT and YNNKEL (reference sequence). J gave up 2 bases and V 2 bases, and 3 bases lay outside the gene matches. This CDR3 has 17 amino acids.

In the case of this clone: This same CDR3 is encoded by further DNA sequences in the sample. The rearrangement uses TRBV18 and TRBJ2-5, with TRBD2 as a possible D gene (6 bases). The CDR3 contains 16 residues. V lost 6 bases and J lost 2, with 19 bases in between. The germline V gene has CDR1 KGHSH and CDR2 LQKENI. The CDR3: CASSPRSAGPQETQYF. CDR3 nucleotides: TGTGCCAGCTCGCCAAGATCGGCGGGGCCTCAAGAGACCCAGTACTTC.

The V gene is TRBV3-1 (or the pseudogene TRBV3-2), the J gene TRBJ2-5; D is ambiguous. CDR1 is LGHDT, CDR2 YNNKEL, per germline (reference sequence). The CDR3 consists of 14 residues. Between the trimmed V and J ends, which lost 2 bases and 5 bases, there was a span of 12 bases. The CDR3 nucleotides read TGTGCCAGCAGCCAACGAGCCCAACGGGAGACCCAGTACTTC. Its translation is CASSQRAQRETQYF.

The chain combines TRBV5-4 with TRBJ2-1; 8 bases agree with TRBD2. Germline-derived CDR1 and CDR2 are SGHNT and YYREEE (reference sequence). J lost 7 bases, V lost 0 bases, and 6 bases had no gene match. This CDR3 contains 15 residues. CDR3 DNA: TGTGCCAGCAGCTTGGGAGCGGGAGTTCGTAATGAGCAGTTCTTC. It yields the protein CASSLGAGVRNEQFF.

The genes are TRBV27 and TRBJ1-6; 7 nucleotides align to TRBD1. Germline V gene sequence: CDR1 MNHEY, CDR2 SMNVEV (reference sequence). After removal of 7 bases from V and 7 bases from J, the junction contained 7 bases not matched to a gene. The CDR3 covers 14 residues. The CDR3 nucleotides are TGTGCCAGCACCTTACAGGGGAAGAATTCACCCCTCCACTTT. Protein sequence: CASTLQGKNSPLHF.

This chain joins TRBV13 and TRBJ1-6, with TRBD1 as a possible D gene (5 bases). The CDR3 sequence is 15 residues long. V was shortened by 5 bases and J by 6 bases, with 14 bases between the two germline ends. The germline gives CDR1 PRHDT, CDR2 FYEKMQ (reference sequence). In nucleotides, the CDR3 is TGTGCCAGCAGCGCGGGACCAGGTCGTAATTCACCCCTCCACTTT. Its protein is CASSAGPGRNSPLHF.

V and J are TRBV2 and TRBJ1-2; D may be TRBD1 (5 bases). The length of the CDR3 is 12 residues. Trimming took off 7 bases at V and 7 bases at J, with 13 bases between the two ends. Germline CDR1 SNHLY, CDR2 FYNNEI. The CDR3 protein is CASTTWGGGYTF. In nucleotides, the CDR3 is TGTGCCAGCACCACCTGGGGGGGTGGCTACACCTTC.